Below are 27 T cell receptor beta chains sequenced from a single sample in a study of blood T cell repertoires in COVID-19. Generated by immunoSEQ multiplex PCR, the TCRdb table keeps only in-frame clones and is missing some. The data hold 310,000 or so clones, with 86% observed a single time. Input material: peripheral blood. Receptors originate from a woman in her fifties or sixties with acute or convalescent COVID-19.

This CDR3 is CATGGGIVSYEQYF. The CDR3 coding sequence is TGTGCCACCGGGGGGGGGATCGTCTCCTACGAGCAGTACTTC. The V gene is TRBV6-6, the J gene TRBJ2-7, with 8 bases matching TRBD2. Germline V gene lookup returns CDR1 MNHNY and CDR2 SVGAGI (reference sequence). The CDR3 covers 14 residues. V dropped 10 bases and J dropped 0; count of bases not matched to a gene: 8.

This clone has only one observation. V and J are TRBV5-1 and TRBJ2-2, with 7 bases identical to TRBD1. The ends lost 4 bases at V and 3 bases at J; junction bases unmatched: 3. CDR1 SGHRS and CDR2 YFSETQ come from the germline V gene. The CDR3 is 14 amino acids. CDR3 DNA sequence: TGCGCCAGCAGCCCGGGACAGCACACCGGGGAGCTGTTTTTT. Protein sequence: CASSPGQHTGELFF.

This clone was detected only a few times. This chain joins TRBV5-8 and TRBJ1-3; D uncertain. V dropped 2 bases and J dropped 0 bases, with 9 bases sitting between them. The CDR3 has 15 amino acids. Germline-derived CDR1 and CDR2 are SGHTS and YDEGEE. The CDR3 reads CASSFPGYSGNTIYF. CDR3 in DNA: TGTGCCAGCAGCTTCCCCGGTTACTCTGGAAACACCATATATTTT.

The rearrangement uses TRBV19 and TRBJ2-5; 10 nucleotides match TRBD2. Trimming at V came to 4 bases and at J to 4 bases, leaving 3 bases not matched to a gene. Germline CDR1 is LNHDA and CDR2 is SQIVND (reference sequence). CDR3 length: 14 amino acids. CDR3 nucleotide sequence: TGTGCCAGTAGTACCCTAGCGGGAGCAGAGACCCAGTACTTC. As protein: CASSTLAGAETQYF.

This chain connects TRBV27 to TRBJ2-1; no clear D gene. Trimming removed 6 bases at V and 2 bases at J, with 14 bases between. CDR1 and CDR2 (germline): MNHEY, SMNVEV (reference sequence). The CDR3 has 15 amino acids. CDR3 protein: CASRILTSTYNEQFF. The CDR3 DNA sequence: TGTGCCAGCAGGATCCTGACAAGTACCTACAATGAGCAGTTCTTC.

The CDR3 region is CASSPVGIYNEQFF. The CDR3 DNA follows: TGTGCCAGCAGCCCGGTCGGGATCTACAATGAGCAGTTCTTC. The V gene is TRBV11-2, the J gene TRBJ2-1, with D possibly matching TRBD2 (5 bases). The CDR3 covers 14 residues. Germline V gene lookup returns CDR1 SGHAT and CDR2 FQNNGV. V was clipped by 5 bases and J by 3 bases, with 11 bases between them.

The chain joins TRBV6-5 to TRBJ2-3; 7 bases agree with TRBD1. J gave up 3 bases and V 5 bases, and 5 bases lay outside the gene matches. This CDR3 has 14 residues. CDR1 and CDR2 from the germline V gene are MNHEY and SVGAGI. The CDR3 protein is CASSNRQGTDTQYF. CDR3 coding DNA: TGTGCCAGCAGTAATAGACAGGGAACAGATACGCAGTATTTT.

This chain links TRBV9 with TRBJ2-1, with 10 nucleotides matching TRBD2. This CDR3 comprises 18 residues. V lost 2 bases, J lost 9 bases, and 17 bases stayed unmatched. The germline CDR1 and CDR2 sequences are SGDLS and YYNGEE. The CDR3 region has the DNA TGTGCCAGCAGCGTCGTGTCTAGCGGGAGATTTGGATCGGGTGAGCAGTTCTTC. Translated: CASSVVSSGRFGSGEQFF. The full variable domain, its missing parts supplied by reference TRBV9 and TRBJ2-1, is DSGVTQTPKHLITATGQRVTLRCSPRSGDLSVYWYQQSLDQGLQFLIQYYNGEERAKGNILERFSAQQFPDLHSELNLSSLELGDSALYFCASSVVSSGRFGSGEQFFGPGTRLTVL.

The chain uses TRBV5-4 and TRBJ1-2, with D perhaps TRBD1 (5 bases). Germline assignment: CDR1 SGHNT and CDR2 YYREEE (reference sequence). With 1 base removed from V and 6 bases from J, the gap between germline ends came to 10 bases. The CDR3 totals 13 residues. The CDR3 region has the DNA TGTGCCAGCAGCTTGCTGGGGCGTGATGGCTACACCTTC. Its protein product is CASSLLGRDGYTF. The full variable domain, rest sourced from reference TRBV5-4 and TRBJ1-2, is ETGVTQSPTHLIKTRGQQVTLRCSSQSGHNTVSWYQQALGQGPQFIFQYYREEENGRGNFPPRFSGLQFPNYSSELNVNALELDDSALYLCASSLLGRDGYTFGSGTRLTVV.

The table lists this clone with a few counts. The genes are TRBV5-4 and TRBJ2-2, with D maybe TRBD1 (5 bases). The CDR3 is 14 amino acids. V lost 3 bases to trimming and J lost 6 bases, with 12 bases between them. In germline, CDR1 is SGHNT, CDR2 YYREEE (reference sequence). In nucleotides, the CDR3 is TGTGCCAGCAGCTCACCCCTGGGGCCCGGGGAGCTGTTTTTT. The encoded protein is CASSSPLGPGELFF. Combining the CDR3 with reference TRBV5-4 and TRBJ2-2 gives the whole variable domain ETGVTQSPTHLIKTRGQQVTLRCSSQSGHNTVSWYQQALGQGPQFIFQYYREEENGRGNFPPRFSGLQFPNYSSELNVNALELDDSALYLCASSSPLGPGELFFGEGSRLTVL.

This clone was observed a handful of times. The chain combines TRBV7-8 with TRBJ2-3, with 12 bases that match TRBD2. Trimming removed 5 bases from V and 7 bases from J; junction bases left unmatched: 10. There are 16 residues in the CDR3. CDR1 is SGHVS, CDR2 FQNEAQ, per germline. The chain's CDR3 is CASSPLAGGYGNTQYF. DNA of the CDR3: TGTGCCAGCAGCCCTCTAGCGGGAGGGTATGGGAATACGCAGTATTTT.

The V gene is TRBV5-1, the J gene TRBJ1-1; 7 nucleotides align to TRBD1. Trimming took 4 bases from V and 0 from J; bases not matched to a gene: 3. The CDR3 has 14 amino acids. The germline V gene has CDR1 SGHRS and CDR2 YFSETQ. CDR3 sequence (DNA): TGCGCCAGCAGCACTGACAGGGTGAACACTGAAGCTTTCTTT. Residues: CASSTDRVNTEAFF.

V and J are TRBV6-1 and TRBJ1-5; TRBD1 is a possible D gene (6 bases). The CDR3 loop spans 14 amino acids. Germline V CDR1 and CDR2: MNHNS, SASEGT. The V gene lost 3 bases and the J gene lost 10 bases, with 16 bases spanning the gap. CDR3 sequence reads: CASSEVGRGKPQHF. In DNA, the CDR3 is TGTGCCAGCAGTGAGGTCGGCAGGGGAAAACCCCAGCATTTT.

On this clone: The same CDR3 also results from other DNA sequences found in this sample. The chain uses TRBV30 and TRBJ2-5; no firm D call. V was pared by 2 bases and J by 4 bases, with 5 bases between. CDR1 and CDR2 (germline): GTSNPN, SVGIG (reference sequence). The CDR3 spans 11 residues. CDR3 region: CAWSRGETQYF. The CDR3 DNA is TGTGCCTGGAGTAGAGGAGAGACCCAGTACTTC.

The chain is built from TRBV11-2 and TRBJ2-7; 10 bases fit TRBD1. The CDR3 covers 15 residues. The ends lost 5 bases at V and 5 bases at J; junction bases unmatched: 9. Germline V CDR1 and CDR2: SGHAT, FQNNGV. The CDR3 sequence: CASSPGGTGDHEQYF. As DNA, the CDR3 is TGTGCCAGCAGCCCCGGCGGGACAGGGGACCACGAGCAGTACTTC. Supplemented by reference TRBV11-2 and TRBJ2-7, the full variable domain reads EAGVAQSPRYKIIEKRQSVAFWCNPISGHATLYWYQQILGQGPKLLIQFQNNGVVDDSQLPKDRFSAERLKGVDSTLKIQPAKLEDSAVYLCASSPGGTGDHEQYFGPGTRLTVT.

The genes are TRBV21-1 and TRBJ2-2; TRBD2, the table's D call, was not compared with the DNA. TRBV21-1 has pseudogene status. The CDR3 loop spans 13 amino acids. As DNA, the CDR3 is TGTGCCAGTAACAAGCGGAGCACCGGGGAGCTGTTTTTT. It encodes CASNKRSTGELFF.

This clone was picked up one time. CDR3 DNA: TGTGCCAGCAGCTTGTCTAGCGGGAGCTCCTACGAGCAGTACTTC. Translated: CASSLSSGSSYEQYF. The chain links TRBV7-2 to TRBJ2-7; 10 nucleotides line up with TRBD2. Germline V lookup: CDR1 SGHTA, CDR2 FQGNSA. The CDR3 length is 15 residues. The V gene end was trimmed by 3 bases and the J gene end by 0 bases; junction bases not matched to a gene: 2.

There are a few counts of this clone. This CDR3 reads CASSLSSRDSQPQHF. Here the CDR3 DNA reads TGTGCCAGCAGTTTGTCGTCCCGGGACAGTCAGCCCCAGCATTTT. The chain recombines TRBV28 with TRBJ1-5, with 7 positions matching TRBD1. V lost 3 bases to trimming and J lost 6 bases; unmatched junction nucleotides: 8. This CDR3 has 15 amino acids. Germline loops: CDR1 MDHEN, CDR2 SYDVKM.

The chain employs TRBV21-1 and TRBJ2-3; TRBD1 is the table's D call, not checked against the DNA. TRBV21-1 is a pseudogene. This CDR3 has 13 residues. The CDR3 here is CASRDRLEDTQYF. The CDR3 bases are TGTGCCAGCAGAGACAGGTTGGAAGATACGCAGTATTTT.

V usage is TRBV11-2 and J usage is TRBJ1-2, with 9 positions matching TRBD1. The CDR3 sequence is 13 residues long. CDR1 is SGHAT and CDR2 is FQNNGV in the germline V gene. V gave up 10 bases and J gave up 1 base; unmatched junction bases: 4. For the CDR3, the DNA is TGTGCCACCTCGGACAGGGGTAACTATGGCTACACCTTC. Protein sequence: CATSDRGNYGYTF.

This clone was detected only a few times. The chain couples TRBV7-2 to TRBJ2-7; 7 positions match TRBD2. Germline-derived CDR1 and CDR2 are SGHTA and FQGNSA. The trim removed 1 base at V and 2 bases at J, leaving 5 bases unmatched. The CDR3 covers 15 residues. The CDR3, as DNA: TGTGCCAGCAGCTTAGGTCTAGCGGTTGCCTACGAGCAGTACTTC. It encodes CASSLGLAVAYEQYF.

V and J are TRBV27 and TRBJ2-3; TRBD2 agrees at 12 bases. The CDR3 contains 17 residues. The junction had 9 bases not matched to a gene; V was cut back by 6 bases and J by 2 bases. Germline V CDR1 and CDR2: MNHEY, SMNVEV (reference sequence). The CDR3 sequence is CASRRLAGVGLTDTQYF. For the CDR3, the DNA is TGTGCCAGCAGGCGACTAGCGGGAGTTGGGCTCACAGATACGCAGTATTTT.

This clone has just a few counts. The chain recombines TRBV6-1 with TRBJ2-7; weak D call: TRBD2 (5 bases). In germline, CDR1 is MNHNS, CDR2 SASEGT. V lost 2 bases to trimming and J lost 0 bases, with 8 bases between them. CDR3 length: 14 residues. This CDR3 is CASSEPGSSYEQYF. The CDR3 DNA reads TGTGCCAGCAGTGAACCGGGGAGCTCCTACGAGCAGTACTTC.

The table lists this clone with a few counts. The chain joins TRBV7-5 to TRBJ2-1; TRBD2 is the table's D call, not checked against the DNA. TRBV7-5 is a documented pseudogene. The CDR3 runs to 15 residues. The CDR3 nucleotides are TGTGCCGGGAGGGGTCGCGGGAGATCCTACAATGAGCAGTTCTTC. Translated: CAGRGRGRSYNEQFF.

About this clone itself: Given a much more abundant clone one base away, this may be a read error. The chain combines TRBV27 with TRBJ1-2, with D unresolved. V was clipped by 5 bases and J by 1 base, with 8 bases between them. The length of the CDR3 is 13 residues. Germline CDR1 reads MNHEY; CDR2 reads SMNVEV (reference sequence). The CDR3 loop reads CASSPQNNYGYTF. The CDR3 coding sequence is TGTGCCAGCAGTCCACAGAATAACTATGGCTACACCTTC.

The CDR3 spells CARSSYNSPLHF. Written as DNA, the CDR3 is TGTGCCAGGAGCTCCTATAATTCACCCCTCCACTTT. The gene calls are TRBV2 and TRBJ1-6; the D is unclear. CDR1 and CDR2 from the germline V gene are SNHLY and FYNNEI. CDR3 length: 12 residues. The germline V and J ends were trimmed by 9 bases and 0 bases, with 3 bases remaining between them.

The CDR3, as DNA: TGTGCCTGGAGCCGACTAGCGAGATACGAGCAGTACTTC. Protein sequence: CAWSRLARYEQYF. The rearrangement uses TRBV30 and TRBJ2-7; 8 bases align to TRBD2. The junction had 5 bases not matched to a gene; V was cut back by 3 bases and J by 4 bases. The CDR3 length is 13 residues. CDR1 is GTSNPN and CDR2 is SVGIG in the germline V gene (reference sequence).